A single sample is the source of the 5 T cell receptor beta chains below, sequenced in a study of spatial heterogeneity in lung cancer. Described time point: sample taken at primary tumor resection. Whole RNA from tumor, nontumor lung or frozen PBMC was sequenced unsorted. From the 5' RACE reads, TCRdb called clonotypes with MiXCR, one entry per CDR3 protein. The sample consists of about 1,900 distinct CDR3 sequences, approximately 7.8% of them appearing once. This material consisted of normal lung tissue next to the tumor, taken at surgery. The receptor set was obtained from a male donor with early-stage non-small cell lung cancer.

By share of the sample, this clonotype is medium-sized. The J gene is TRBJ1-1, the V gene TRBV20-1; 7 bases line up with TRBD1. Germline values: CDR1 DFQATT, CDR2 SNEGSKA (reference sequence). The CDR3 length is 14 residues. Losses at the gene ends were 2 bases for V and 1 base for J; bases not matched to a gene: 4. As DNA, the CDR3 is TGCAGTGCTAGAACTTACAGGGGGAACACTGAAGCTTTCTTT. Its translation is CSARTYRGNTEAFF.

Relative to its sample, this clonotype is medium-sized. The rearrangement links TRBV6-4 to TRBJ2-1; D unclear. From germline, CDR1 is MRHNA and CDR2 SNTAGT. Trimming shortened V by 8 bases and J by 7 bases, and 15 bases separated the two germline ends. There are 13 residues in the CDR3. The CDR3, as DNA: TGTGCCAGCTATCCCGGGCTCATAAATGAGCAGTTCTTC. It encodes CASYPGLINEQFF.

This clonotype came up many times. The J gene is TRBJ2-5, the V gene TRBV7-8; D is perhaps TRBD2 (6 bases). CDR3 length: 15 amino acids. Trimming cost V 5 bases and J 5 bases, with 18 bases left between them. Germline values: CDR1 SGHVS, CDR2 FQNEAQ. The DNA for the CDR3 is TGTGCCAGCAGCAAGAGGAGGGGAGTCCGGGAGACCCAGTACTTC. Translation: CASSKRRGVRETQYF.

The sample holds many counts of this clonotype. This chain connects TRBV6-5 to TRBJ2-7; 7 nucleotides agree with TRBD2. Losses at the gene ends were 5 bases for V and 6 bases for J; bases not matched to a gene: 13. Germline-derived CDR1 and CDR2 are MNHEY and SVGAGI. The CDR3 contains 15 residues. The CDR3 sequence is CASSPLASGKVEQYF. CDR3 nucleotides: TGTGCCAGCAGTCCCCTTGCGAGCGGGAAGGTCGAGCAGTACTTC.

Judged by abundance, this clonotype is medium-sized. The chain couples TRBV27 to TRBJ2-1; 7 bases are a match to TRBD2. This CDR3 contains 14 residues. Germline V gene lookup returns CDR1 MNHEY and CDR2 SMNVEV (reference sequence). Trimming at V came to 10 bases and at J to 4 bases, leaving 10 bases not matched to a gene. The CDR3 region has the DNA TGTGCCACCAGGACTGCCGGGGGGTACAATGAGCAGTTCTTC. This gives the protein CATRTAGGYNEQFF.